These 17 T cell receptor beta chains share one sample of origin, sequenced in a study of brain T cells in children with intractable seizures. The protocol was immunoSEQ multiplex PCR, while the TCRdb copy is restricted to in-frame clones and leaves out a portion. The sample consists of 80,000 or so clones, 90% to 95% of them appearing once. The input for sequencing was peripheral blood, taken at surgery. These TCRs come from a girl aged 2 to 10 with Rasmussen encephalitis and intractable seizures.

DNA for the CDR3: TGTGCCAGCAGCCAAACAGGGATCCACGAGCAGTACTTC. It yields the protein CASSQTGIHEQYF. J is TRBJ2-7 and V is TRBV3-1 (or the pseudogene TRBV3-2), with D possibly TRBD1 on 6 matching bases. The CDR3 runs to 13 residues. Trimming took 2 bases from V and 5 from J, leaving 10 bases between them. Germline lookup yields CDR1 LGHDT and CDR2 YNNKEL (reference sequence).

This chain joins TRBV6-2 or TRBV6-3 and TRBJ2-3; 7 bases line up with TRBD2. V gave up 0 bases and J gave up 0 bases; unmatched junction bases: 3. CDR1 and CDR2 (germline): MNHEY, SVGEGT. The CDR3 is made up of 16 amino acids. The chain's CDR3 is CASSYSAGDSTDTQYF. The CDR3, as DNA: TGTGCCAGCAGTTACTCTGCGGGAGATAGCACAGATACGCAGTATTTT.

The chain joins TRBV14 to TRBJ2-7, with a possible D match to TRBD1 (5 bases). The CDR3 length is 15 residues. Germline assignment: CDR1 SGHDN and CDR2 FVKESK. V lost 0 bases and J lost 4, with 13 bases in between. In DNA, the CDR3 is TGTGCCAGCAGCCAAGATAAGGGGTTCGGTTACGAGCAGTACTTC. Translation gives CASSQDKGFGYEQYF.

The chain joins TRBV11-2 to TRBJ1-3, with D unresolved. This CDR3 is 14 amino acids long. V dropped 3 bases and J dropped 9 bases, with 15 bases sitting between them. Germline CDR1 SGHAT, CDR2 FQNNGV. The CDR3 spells CASSFWAERSTIYF. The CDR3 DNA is TGTGCCAGCAGCTTTTGGGCGGAGAGAAGCACCATATATTTT.

CDR3 in amino acids: CASSYSGGPGTQYF. CDR3 bases: TGTGCCAGCAGTTACTCGGGAGGACCCGGGACCCAGTACTTC. The chain uses TRBV6-2 or TRBV6-3 and TRBJ2-5; tentative D call: TRBD2 (6 bases). Germline CDR1 MNHEY, CDR2 SVGEGT. V was pared by 0 bases and J by 7 bases, with 12 bases between. The CDR3 consists of 14 residues.

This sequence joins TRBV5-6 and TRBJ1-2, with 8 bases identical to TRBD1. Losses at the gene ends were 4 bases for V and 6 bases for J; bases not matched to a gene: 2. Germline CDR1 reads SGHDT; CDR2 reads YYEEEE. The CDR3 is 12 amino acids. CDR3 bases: TGTGCCAGCAGCGGACAGGGAAATGGCTACACCTTC. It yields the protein CASSGQGNGYTF.

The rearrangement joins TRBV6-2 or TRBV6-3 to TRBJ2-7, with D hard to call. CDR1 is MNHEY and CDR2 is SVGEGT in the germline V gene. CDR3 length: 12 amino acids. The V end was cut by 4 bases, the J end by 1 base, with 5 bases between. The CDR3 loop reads CASSSSSYEQYF. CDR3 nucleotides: TGTGCCAGCAGTTCGTCTTCCTACGAGCAGTACTTC.

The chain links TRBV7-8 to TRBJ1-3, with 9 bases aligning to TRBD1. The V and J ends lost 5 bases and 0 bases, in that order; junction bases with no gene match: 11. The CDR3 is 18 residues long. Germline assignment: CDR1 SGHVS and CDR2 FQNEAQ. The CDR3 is CASSTSPGQGFSGNTIYF. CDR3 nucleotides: TGTGCCAGCAGCACCTCCCCGGGACAGGGCTTCTCTGGAAACACCATATATTTT.

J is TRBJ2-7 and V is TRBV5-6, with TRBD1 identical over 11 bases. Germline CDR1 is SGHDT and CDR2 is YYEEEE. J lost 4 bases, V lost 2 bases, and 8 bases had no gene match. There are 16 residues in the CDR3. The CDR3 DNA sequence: TGTGCCAGCAGCTTCCTACGGGACAGGGGGACTTACGAGCAGTACTTC. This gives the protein CASSFLRDRGTYEQYF.

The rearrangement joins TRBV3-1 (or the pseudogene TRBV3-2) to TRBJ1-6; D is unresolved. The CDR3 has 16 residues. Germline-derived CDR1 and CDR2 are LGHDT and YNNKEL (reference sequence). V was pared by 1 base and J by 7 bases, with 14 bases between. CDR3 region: CASSQVGRLRNSPLHF. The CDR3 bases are TGTGCCAGCAGCCAAGTAGGGAGGTTAAGAAATTCACCCCTCCACTTT.

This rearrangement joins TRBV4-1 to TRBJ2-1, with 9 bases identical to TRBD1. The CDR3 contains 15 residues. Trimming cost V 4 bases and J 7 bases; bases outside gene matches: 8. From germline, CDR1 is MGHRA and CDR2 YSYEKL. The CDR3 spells CASSLGTGKFNEQFF. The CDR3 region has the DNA TGCGCCAGCAGCCTTGGGACAGGGAAGTTTAATGAGCAGTTCTTC.

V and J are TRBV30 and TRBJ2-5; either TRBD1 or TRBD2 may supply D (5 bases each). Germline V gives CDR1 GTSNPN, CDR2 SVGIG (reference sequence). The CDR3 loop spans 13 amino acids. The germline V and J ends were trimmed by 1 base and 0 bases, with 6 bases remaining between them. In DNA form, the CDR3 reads TGTGCCTGGAGTGGGGGACACCAAGAGACCCAGTACTTC. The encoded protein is CAWSGGHQETQYF.

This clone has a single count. The CDR3 region is CASSEAYRIYEQYF. As DNA, the CDR3 is TGTGCCAGCAGTGAAGCGTACCGCATCTACGAGCAGTACTTC. The rearrangement joins TRBV6-1 to TRBJ2-7; D call uncertain. The CDR3 is 14 residues long. V lost 0 bases and J 3 bases, leaving 9 bases between the germline ends. Per germline, CDR1 MNHNS and CDR2 SASEGT.

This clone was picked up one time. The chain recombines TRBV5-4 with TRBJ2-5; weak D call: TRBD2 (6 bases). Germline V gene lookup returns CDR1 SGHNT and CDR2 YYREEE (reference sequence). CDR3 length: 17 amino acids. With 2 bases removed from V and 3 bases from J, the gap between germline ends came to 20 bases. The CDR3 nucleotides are TGTGCCAGCAGCTTACCCGAAACGGGACTTTTAAAAGAGACCCAGTACTTC. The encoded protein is CASSLPETGLLKETQYF. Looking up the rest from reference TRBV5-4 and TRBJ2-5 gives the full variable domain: ETGVTQSPTHLIKTRGQQVTLRCSSQSGHNTVSWYQQALGQGPQFIFQYYREEENGRGNFPPRFSGLQFPNYSSELNVNALELDDSALYLCASSLPETGLLKETQYFGPGTRLLVL.

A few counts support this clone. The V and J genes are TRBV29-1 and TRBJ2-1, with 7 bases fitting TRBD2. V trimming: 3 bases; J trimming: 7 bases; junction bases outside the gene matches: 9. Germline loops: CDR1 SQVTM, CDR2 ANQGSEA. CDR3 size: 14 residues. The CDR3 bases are TGCAGCGTTGAGGGGGGGACCCTGCCAAATGAGCAGTTCTTC. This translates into CSVEGGTLPNEQFF.

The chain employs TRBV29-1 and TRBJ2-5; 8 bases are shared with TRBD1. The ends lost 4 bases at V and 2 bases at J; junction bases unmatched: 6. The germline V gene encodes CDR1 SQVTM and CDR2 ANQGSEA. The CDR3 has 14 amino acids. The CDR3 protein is CSVGARTGQETQYF. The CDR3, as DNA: TGCAGCGTTGGAGCCAGGACAGGGCAAGAGACCCAGTACTTC.

The CDR3 DNA reads TGTGCCAGTAGTATAGATGGGCGGGGATCCTACGAGCAGTACTTC. Amino acids: CASSIDGRGSYEQYF. The V and J genes are TRBV19 and TRBJ2-7; a weak D match, TRBD2 (6 bases). The CDR3 has 15 residues. Germline V lookup: CDR1 LNHDA, CDR2 SQIVND (reference sequence). V lost 0 bases and J lost 1, with 10 bases in between.